A single sample gave rise to the 9 T cell receptor beta chains below, sequenced in a study of chemoradiotherapy in HPV16-positive cancers. The repertoire was sequenced with immunoSEQ multiplex PCR; TCRdb's copy has only in-frame clones and lacks some. The sample includes approximately 30,000 clones, 85% to 95% of them seen just once. Sequencing was performed on blood, taken from a patient who underwent chemoradiotherapy. The source of these receptors is a human donor with HPV-associated anogenital cancer.

The chain is built from TRBV5-6 and TRBJ2-7, with D tentatively TRBD1 (6 bases). V was trimmed by 0 bases and J by 4 bases, leaving 17 bases between them. Germline V lookup: CDR1 SGHDT, CDR2 YYEEEE. The CDR3 totals 16 residues. CDR3 DNA: TGTGCCAGCAGCTTGGTGCAGGGGTACGGCGAATACGAGCAGTACTTC. Translating gives CASSLVQGYGEYEQYF. Variable domain in full (rest from reference TRBV5-6 and TRBJ2-7): DAGVTQSPTHLIKTRGQQVTLRCSPKSGHDTVSWYQQALGQGPQFIFQYYEEEERQRGNFPDRFSGHQFPNYSSELNVNALLLGDSALYLCASSLVQGYGEYEQYFGPGTRLTVT.

V and J are TRBV11-2 and TRBJ1-2; 9 bases are shared with TRBD1. CDR1 and CDR2 from the germline V gene are SGHAT and FQNNGV. The CDR3 totals 15 residues. V gave up 5 bases and J gave up 3 bases; unmatched junction bases: 7. The CDR3 reads CASSANRGRDYGYTF. The CDR3 DNA follows: TGTGCCAGCAGCGCAAACAGGGGGCGAGACTATGGCTACACCTTC.

The chain links TRBV7-6 to TRBJ2-7; the D call may be TRBD1 or TRBD2 (6 bases each). The CDR3 has 14 amino acids. Germline CDR1 SGHVS, CDR2 FNYEAQ. Deletions cut 0 bases from V and 5 bases from J, with 11 bases between. The CDR3 bases are TGTGCCAGCAGCTTAGCAGGGGGGTGGAACGAGCAGTACTTC. Residues: CASSLAGGWNEQYF.

This clone has just one count. The J gene is TRBJ2-7, the V gene TRBV28; 7 bases align to TRBD2. J lost 0 bases, V lost 1 base, and 6 bases had no gene match. This CDR3 has 16 residues. Germline V CDR1 and CDR2: MDHEN, SYDVKM. The DNA for the CDR3 is TGTGCCAGCAGTTTATCTTGGCGGGGGACCTCCTACGAGCAGTACTTC. Translation gives CASSLSWRGTSYEQYF.

This chain joins TRBV5-1 and TRBJ2-7; 7 bases are a match to TRBD2. The germline gives CDR1 SGHRS, CDR2 YFSETQ. Trimming cost V 4 bases and J 4 bases; bases outside gene matches: 2. This CDR3 is 12 amino acids long. CDR3 sequence (DNA): TGCGCCAGCAGCAAGGGAGGGTACGAGCAGTACTTC. Translating it yields CASSKGGYEQYF. Full variable domain (rest looked up from reference TRBV5-1 and TRBJ2-7): KAGVTQTPRYLIKTRGQQVTLSCSPISGHRSVSWYQQTPGQGLQFLFEYFSETQRNKGNFPGRFSGRQFSNSRSEMNVSTLELGDSALYLCASSKGGYEQYFGPGTRLTVT.

The V and J genes are TRBV7-2 and TRBJ1-1; possible D gene TRBD1, 6 bases. The CDR3 spans 14 residues. CDR1 and CDR2 from the germline V gene are SGHTA and FQGNSA. Trimming shortened V by 3 bases and J by 2 bases, and 10 bases separated the two germline ends. The CDR3 coding sequence is TGTGCCAGCAGCTTTGGACAGAGTAACACTGAAGCTTTCTTT. It specifies CASSFGQSNTEAFF.

The chain carries TRBV4-2 and TRBJ1-1, with D maybe TRBD1 (6 bases). Germline V gives CDR1 LGHNA, CDR2 YNFKEQ. The CDR3 loop spans 16 amino acids. The ends were cut back, 5 bases at V and 0 bases at J, with 16 bases in the middle. The CDR3 DNA is TGTGCCAGCAGCACCCGACCGACAGGCTTGAACACTGAAGCTTTCTTT. It yields the protein CASSTRPTGLNTEAFF.

The chain uses TRBV9 and TRBJ2-4; TRBD2 is a possible D gene (5 bases). The CDR3 totals 16 residues. The germline CDR1 and CDR2 sequences are SGDLS and YYNGEE. V was clipped by 0 bases and J by 7 bases, with 17 bases between them. CDR3 in amino acids: CASSVGRSGRGNIQYF. The CDR3 nucleotides are TGTGCCAGCAGCGTAGGGAGGAGCGGCAGAGGGAACATTCAGTACTTC.

This chain links TRBV4-2 with TRBJ2-7, with TRBD1 as a possible D gene (5 bases). Trimming pared 0 bases from V and 3 bases from J, leaving 12 bases between. This CDR3 comprises 15 residues. In germline, CDR1 is LGHNA, CDR2 YNFKEQ. This CDR3 reads CASSQESQGYYEQYF. In DNA, the CDR3 is TGTGCCAGCAGCCAAGAAAGCCAGGGCTACTACGAGCAGTACTTC.